This TCR beta chain was captured by sequencing in a study of blood T cell repertoires in COVID-19. Study-wide context: There were acute and convalescent COVID-19 samples, and they came from the United States, Italy and Spain. PBMCs, B-cell-depleted T cells, or T cells were the source of the cDNA or gDNA that made up the material.

The V and J ends lost 6 bases and 5 bases respectively, with 13 bases between them. From germline, CDR1 is SGHDT and CDR2 YYEEEE. The CDR3 is 13 amino acids. As processed by the authors: Using reference gene primer amplification, nucleated cell counts were estimated. Measured with immunoSEQ multiplex PCR; TCRdb has only the in-frame clones, and not every one. V, J and clone size reflect that table, while D and trimming were determined from the DNA. The sample has 72,000 or so clones; more than 80% are singletons. This sequence was found in a woman of 80 years or more with active or convalescent COVID-19. This sequence joins TRBV5-6 and TRBJ2-3, with D perhaps TRBD2 (7 bases). Specimen: peripheral blood. The chain's CDR3 is CASTWGGQDTQYF. CDR3 bases: TGTGCCAGCACCTGGGGGGGCCAAGATACGCAGTATTTT.